The clone carrying this T cell receptor (beta chain) has a count of ten or more. Antigen: not known. TCRdb reanalyzed the PCR reads via MiXCR. The repertoire holds approximately 30,000 clones, with approximately 15% as singletons. V dropped 2 bases and J dropped 2 bases, with 8 bases sitting between them. Germline loops: CDR1 SNHLY, CDR2 FYNNEI. This CDR3 has 14 amino acids. The data derive from a study of metastatic and nonmetastatic thyroid tumors. General study points: In blood and tumor, TCR beta diversity was reportedly significantly higher in malignant thyroid tumors than in benign nodules.

Ahead of thyroid surgery, no patient had received treatment of any kind. The receptor was isolated from a female donor with papillary thyroid cancer or a benign thyroid nodule (not recorded which). Some clones in this sample may be carry-over from other donors' samples. The sequencing sample was made of blood. V usage is TRBV2 and J usage is TRBJ2-3; D remains unclear. In DNA, the CDR3 is TGTGCCAGCAGTGAATTTTTCGCCACAGATACGCAGTATTTT. It yields the protein CASSEFFATDTQYF.